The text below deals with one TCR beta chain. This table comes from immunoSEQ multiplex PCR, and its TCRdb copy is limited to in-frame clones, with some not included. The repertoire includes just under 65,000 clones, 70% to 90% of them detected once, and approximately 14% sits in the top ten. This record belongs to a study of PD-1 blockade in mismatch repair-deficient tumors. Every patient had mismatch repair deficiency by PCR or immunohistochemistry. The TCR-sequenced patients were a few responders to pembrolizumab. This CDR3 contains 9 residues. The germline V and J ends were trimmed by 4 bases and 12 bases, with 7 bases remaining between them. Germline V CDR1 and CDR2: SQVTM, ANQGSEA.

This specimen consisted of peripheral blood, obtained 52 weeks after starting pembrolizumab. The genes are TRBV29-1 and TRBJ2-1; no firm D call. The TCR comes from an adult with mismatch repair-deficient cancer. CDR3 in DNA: TGCAGCGTTGGCAACGGGCAGTTCTTC. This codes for CSVGNGQFF.